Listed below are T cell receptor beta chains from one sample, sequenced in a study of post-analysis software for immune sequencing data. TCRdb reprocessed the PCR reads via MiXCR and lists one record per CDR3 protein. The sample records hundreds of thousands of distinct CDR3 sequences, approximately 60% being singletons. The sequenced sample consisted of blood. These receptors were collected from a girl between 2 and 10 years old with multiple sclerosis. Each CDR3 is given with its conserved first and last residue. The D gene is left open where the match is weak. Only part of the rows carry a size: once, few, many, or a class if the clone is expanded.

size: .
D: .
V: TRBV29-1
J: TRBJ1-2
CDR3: CSASRDNYGYTF
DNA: TGCAGCGCCTCCAGGGATAACTATGGCTACACCTTC

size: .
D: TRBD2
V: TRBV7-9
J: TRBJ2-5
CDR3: CASSVPSGGAGETQYF
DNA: TGTGCCAGCAGCGTCCCTAGCGGGGGGGCCGGGGAGACCCAGTACTTC

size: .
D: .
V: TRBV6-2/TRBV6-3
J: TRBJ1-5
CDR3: CASSYNPRKRAYSNQPQHF
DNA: TGTGCCAGCAGTTACAATCCCCGGAAGAGGGCTTATAGCAATCAGCCCCAGCATTTT

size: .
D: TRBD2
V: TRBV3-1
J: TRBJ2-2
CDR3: CASSQNLAGADGELFF
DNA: TGTGCCAGCAGCCAAAACTTAGCGGGAGCCGACGGGGAGCTGTTTTTT

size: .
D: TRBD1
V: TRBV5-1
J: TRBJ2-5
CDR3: CASSGGQGEETQYF
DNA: TGCGCCAGCAGCGGCGGACAGGGGGAAGAGACCCAGTACTTC

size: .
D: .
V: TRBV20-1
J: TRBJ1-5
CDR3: CSARDGFMVEQPQHF
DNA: TGCAGTGCTAGAGATGGATTTATGGTGGAACAGCCCCAGCATTTT

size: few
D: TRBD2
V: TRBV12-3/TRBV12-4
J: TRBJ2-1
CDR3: CASRALADSYNEQFF
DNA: TGTGCCAGCAGAGCCCTAGCGGACTCCTACAATGAGCAGTTCTTC

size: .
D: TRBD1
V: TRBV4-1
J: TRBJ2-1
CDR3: CASSQDQGQSQRYDEQFF
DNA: TGCGCCAGCAGCCAAGATCAGGGACAGTCCCAAAGGTACGATGAGCAGTTCTTC

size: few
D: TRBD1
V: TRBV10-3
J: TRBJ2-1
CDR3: CAIMSPGQKLNEQFF
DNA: TGTGCCATCATGAGCCCGGGACAGAAGTTGAATGAGCAGTTCTTC

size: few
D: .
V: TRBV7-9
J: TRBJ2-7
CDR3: CASSLAVSSYEQYF
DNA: TGTGCCAGCAGCTTAGCGGTCAGCTCCTACGAGCAGTACTTC

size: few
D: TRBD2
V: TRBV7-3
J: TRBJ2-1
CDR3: CASSRTSGKYNEQFF
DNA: TGTGCCAGCAGCAGGACTAGCGGGAAATACAATGAGCAGTTCTTC

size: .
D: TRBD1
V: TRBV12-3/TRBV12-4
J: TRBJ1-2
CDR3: CASSRTRGRLGYTF
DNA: TGTGCCAGCAGCCGTACCAGGGGGCGTCTTGGCTACACCTTC

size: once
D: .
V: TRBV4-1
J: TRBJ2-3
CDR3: CASSQVRGNQLTDTQYF
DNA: TGCGCCAGCAGCCAAGTCCGGGGGAACCAACTCACAGATACGCAGTATTTT

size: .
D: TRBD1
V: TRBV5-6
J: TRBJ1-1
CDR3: CASSLSGTAYHTEAFF
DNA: TGTGCCAGCAGCTTGTCAGGGACAGCATACCATACTGAAGCTTTCTTT

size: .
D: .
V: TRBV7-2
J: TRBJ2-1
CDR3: CASSLALHNEQFF
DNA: TGTGCCAGCAGCTTAGCGCTACACAATGAGCAGTTCTTC

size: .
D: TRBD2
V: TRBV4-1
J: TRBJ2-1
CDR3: CASSRPGTSERNEQFF
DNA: TGCGCCAGCAGCCGTCCGGGGACTAGCGAGAGGAATGAGCAGTTCTTC

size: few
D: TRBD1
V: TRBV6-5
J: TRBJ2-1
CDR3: CASRGTGLYNEQFF
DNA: TGTGCCAGCAGGGGGACAGGACTTTACAATGAGCAGTTCTTC

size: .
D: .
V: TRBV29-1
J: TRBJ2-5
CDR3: CSVEERGLETQYF
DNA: TGCAGCGTTGAAGAACGGGGGCTGGAGACCCAGTACTTC

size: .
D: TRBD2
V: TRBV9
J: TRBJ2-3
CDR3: CASSVASVTSGRIGITDTQYF
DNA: TGTGCCAGCAGCGTAGCGTCCGTGACTAGCGGGAGAATCGGTATAACAGATACGCAGTATTTT

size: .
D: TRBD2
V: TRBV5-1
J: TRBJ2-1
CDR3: CASSASGSGYNEQFF
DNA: TGCGCCAGCAGCGCCAGCGGGAGTGGATACAATGAGCAGTTCTTC

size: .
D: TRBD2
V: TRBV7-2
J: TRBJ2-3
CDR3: CASRELPGLAGTDTQYF
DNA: TGTGCCAGCAGGGAACTCCCGGGACTAGCGGGCACAGATACGCAGTATTTT

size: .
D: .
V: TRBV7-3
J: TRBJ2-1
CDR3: CASTWTSSSYNEQFF
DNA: TGTGCCAGCACCTGGACCTCAAGCTCCTACAATGAGCAGTTCTTC

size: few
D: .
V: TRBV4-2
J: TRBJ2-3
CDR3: CASSQDPSAGLSTDTQYF
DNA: TGTGCCAGCAGCCAAGATCCTAGCGCGGGGCTTAGCACAGATACGCAGTATTTT

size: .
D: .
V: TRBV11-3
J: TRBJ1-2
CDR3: CATMEADGGYTF
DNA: TGTGCCACAATGGAGGCGGATGGCGGCTACACCTTC

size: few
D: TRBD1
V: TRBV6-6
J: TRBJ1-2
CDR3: CASSSDRGHSDGYTF
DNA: TGTGCCAGCAGCTCGGACAGGGGGCATAGTGATGGCTACACCTTC

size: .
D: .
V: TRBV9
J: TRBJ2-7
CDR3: CASSVSTERSYEQYF
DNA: TGTGCCAGCAGCGTTTCCACAGAGAGGTCTTACGAGCAGTACTTC

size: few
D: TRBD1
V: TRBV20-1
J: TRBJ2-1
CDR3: CSARGYRGYNEQFF
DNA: TGCAGTGCTAGAGGTTACAGGGGCTACAATGAGCAGTTCTTC

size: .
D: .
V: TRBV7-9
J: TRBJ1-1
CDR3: CASSQGAAEAEAFF
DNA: TGTGCCAGCAGTCAAGGGGCCGCGGAGGCTGAAGCTTTCTTT